A selection of T cell receptor beta chains follows, all from one sample in a study of cytotoxic CD8 clonotypes in ibrutinib-treated CLL. Produced via immunoSEQ multiplex PCR; TCRdb's table is partial and in-frame only. The sample includes tens of thousands of clones, just over 65% of them seen just once. Source: PBMCs, taken after 24 months of ibrutinib treatment. The receptor source for this set is a human donor with chronic lymphocytic leukemia. Both conserved end residues are part of each CDR3. D genes are given only for firm matches. Size is omitted from some rows. Given values are once, few, many or a class for expanded clones.

V: TRBV7-3; size: -; D: TRBD1; length: 13; J: TRBJ1-1; CDR3: CASSRTGAAEAFF; DNA: TGTGCCAGCAGCCGGACAGGAGCGGCGGAAGCTTTCTTT
V: TRBV30; size: -; D: -; length: 13; J: TRBJ1-4; CDR3: CAWRRSANEKLFF; DNA: TGTGCCTGGAGAAGGTCCGCTAATGAAAAACTGTTTTTT
V: TRBV2; size: -; D: TRBD1; length: 16; J: TRBJ1-2; CDR3: CASTDQMAGGNYGYTF; DNA: TGTGCCAGCACTGACCAAATGGCAGGGGGGAACTATGGCTACACCTTC
V: TRBV10-3; size: -; D: -; length: 15; J: TRBJ1-3; CDR3: CAISEGQLSGNTIYF; DNA: TGTGCCATCAGTGAAGGCCAGCTCTCTGGAAACACCATATATTTT
V: TRBV6-5; size: medium-sized; D: -; length: 14; J: TRBJ1-5; CDR3: CASSSGWDNQPQHF; DNA: TGTGCCAGCAGTTCAGGGTGGGACAATCAGCCCCAGCATTTT
V: TRBV28; size: -; D: -; length: 12; J: TRBJ2-3; CDR3: CASSRSTDTQYF; DNA: TGTGCCAGCAGTCGTTCCACAGATACGCAGTATTTT
V: TRBV5-1; size: -; D: -; length: 13; J: TRBJ1-2; CDR3: CASSSLTIYGYTF; DNA: TGCGCCAGCAGCTCCCTAACGATCTATGGCTACACCTTC
V: TRBV11-3; size: -; D: TRBD1; length: 15; J: TRBJ2-7; CDR3: CASSSGTGATYEQYF; DNA: TGTGCCAGCAGTTCGGGGACAGGGGCTACCTACGAGCAGTACTTC
V: TRBV4-1; size: -; D: TRBD1; length: 16; J: TRBJ1-2; CDR3: CASSQDYRDRSYGYTF; DNA: TGCGCCAGCAGCCAGGACTATAGGGACAGATCCTATGGCTACACCTTC
V: TRBV7-6; size: -; D: TRBD2; length: 16; J: TRBJ2-5; CDR3: CASSLARLWGGETQYF; DNA: TGTGCCAGCAGCTTAGCTCGATTATGGGGGGGAGAGACCCAGTACTTC
V: TRBV7-2; size: -; D: -; length: 13; J: TRBJ1-4; CDR3: CASSYSRREKLFF; DNA: TGTGCCAGCAGCTACTCCCGGAGAGAAAAACTGTTTTTT
V: TRBV2; size: few; D: -; length: 15; J: TRBJ1-4; CDR3: CASSEARVPNEKLFF; DNA: TGTGCCAGCAGTGAAGCTCGGGTACCTAATGAAAAACTGTTTTTT
V: TRBV7-9; size: -; D: -; length: 14; J: TRBJ2-1; CDR3: CASSALTGLIEQFF; DNA: TGTGCCAGCAGCGCGTTGACGGGACTGATCGAGCAGTTCTTC
V: TRBV5-1; size: few; D: TRBD2; length: 16; J: TRBJ2-1; CDR3: CASSSQAGRASGEQFF; DNA: TGCGCCAGCAGCTCACAAGCCGGGAGGGCCTCGGGTGAGCAGTTCTTC
V: TRBV10-1; size: -; D: -; length: 18; J: TRBJ2-2; CDR3: CASSESAPSGLNTGELFF; DNA: TGCGCCAGCAGTGAGTCGGCCCCCTCCGGGCTTAACACCGGGGAGCTGTTTTTT
V: TRBV27; size: -; D: TRBD2; length: 15; J: TRBJ2-1; CDR3: CASSLPSGRFGEQFF; DNA: TGTGCCAGCAGTTTACCTAGCGGGAGATTTGGTGAGCAGTTCTTC
V: TRBV6-1; size: once; D: -; length: 15; J: TRBJ1-1; CDR3: CASVNRETLNTEAFF; DNA: TGTGCCAGTGTGAACCGGGAGACTCTGAACACTGAAGCTTTCTTT
V: TRBV9; size: -; D: -; length: 14; J: TRBJ1-1; CDR3: CASSVGNLNTEAFF; DNA: TGTGCCAGCAGCGTAGGCAATCTAAACACTGAAGCTTTCTTT
V: TRBV6-6; size: -; D: -; length: 12; J: TRBJ1-1; CDR3: CASSQGKGEAFF; DNA: TGTGCCAGCAGCCAGGGAAAGGGTGAAGCTTTCTTT
V: TRBV7-2; size: -; D: -; length: 17; J: TRBJ1-2; CDR3: CASSLTRLAGEGYGYTF; DNA: TGTGCCAGCAGCTTAACGCGTCTGGCAGGGGAAGGCTATGGCTACACCTTC
V: TRBV18; size: -; D: -; length: 13; J: TRBJ2-5; CDR3: CASSLSGQETQYF; DNA: TGTGCCAGCTCCCTTAGTGGCCAAGAGACCCAGTACTTC
V: TRBV10-3; size: -; D: -; length: 14; J: TRBJ1-5; CDR3: CAISERQANQPQHF; DNA: TGTGCCATCAGTGAAAGGCAGGCAAATCAGCCCCAGCATTTT
V: TRBV7-6; size: -; D: -; length: 13; J: TRBJ2-7; CDR3: CASSFQGSYEQYF; DNA: TGTGCCAGCAGCTTCCAGGGTTCCTACGAGCAGTACTTC
V: TRBV4-2; size: -; D: -; length: 15; J: TRBJ1-6; CDR3: CASSQVPGYNSPLHF; DNA: TGTGCCAGCAGCCAAGTCCCGGGCTATAATTCACCCCTCCACTTT
V: TRBV19; size: -; D: -; length: 15; J: TRBJ1-1; CDR3: CASSRPRPGDTEAFF; DNA: TGTGCCAGTAGTAGGCCGAGGCCAGGGGACACTGAAGCTTTCTTT
V: TRBV6-5; size: -; D: -; length: 14; J: TRBJ2-7; CDR3: CASSYDPTAYEQYF; DNA: TGTGCCAGCAGTTATGATCCCACCGCCTACGAGCAGTACTTC
V: TRBV10-3; size: once; D: -; length: 16; J: TRBJ2-7; CDR3: CAIRLDEGRRDYEQYF; DNA: TGTGCCATCAGATTAGACGAGGGGCGAAGGGATTACGAGCAGTACTTC
V: TRBV9; size: -; D: TRBD1; length: 15; J: TRBJ2-7; CDR3: CASSVGQGFAYEQYF; DNA: TGTGCCAGCAGCGTCGGACAGGGGTTTGCCTACGAGCAGTACTTC
V: TRBV9; size: once; D: TRBD2; length: 15; J: TRBJ2-3; CDR3: CASSALAAETDTQYF; DNA: TGTGCCAGCAGCGCGCTAGCGGCCGAAACAGATACGCAGTATTTT
V: TRBV9; size: few; D: TRBD1; length: 16; J: TRBJ2-2; CDR3: CASSAGTGGATGELFF; DNA: TGTGCCAGCAGTGCCGGGACAGGGGGCGCAACCGGGGAGCTGTTTTTT
V: TRBV28; size: -; D: -; length: 15; J: TRBJ2-2; CDR3: CASRTLQGYGGELFF; DNA: TGTGCCAGCAGGACCCTTCAGGGTTACGGCGGGGAGCTGTTTTTT
V: TRBV19; size: once; D: -; length: 15; J: TRBJ1-5; CDR3: CASSSTPGSNQPQHF; DNA: TGTGCCAGTAGTTCCACCCCGGGAAGCAATCAGCCCCAGCATTTT
V: TRBV18; size: -; D: TRBD1; length: 16; J: TRBJ1-2; CDR3: CASSPLGQGASYGYTF; DNA: TGTGCCAGCTCACCACTCGGACAGGGGGCCTCCTATGGCTACACCTTC
V: TRBV9; size: -; D: -; length: 15; J: TRBJ2-6; CDR3: CASKGGLTGANVLTF; DNA: TGTGCCAGCAAAGGCGGCCTTACTGGGGCCAACGTCCTGACTTTC
V: TRBV30; size: many; D: TRBD1; length: 14; J: TRBJ2-5; CDR3: CAWSGTGKVETQYF; DNA: TGTGCCTGGAGTGGGACAGGGAAGGTAGAGACCCAGTACTTC
V: TRBV9; size: -; D: TRBD2; length: 16; J: TRBJ2-2; CDR3: CASSVVLAGGTGELFF; DNA: TGTGCCAGCAGCGTAGTGCTAGCGGGGGGTACCGGGGAGCTGTTTTTT
V: TRBV28; size: -; D: -; length: 16; J: TRBJ2-7; CDR3: CASSRRVGAGVDEQYF; DNA: TGTGCCAGCAGTCGCCGTGTGGGGGCGGGAGTCGACGAGCAGTACTTC